This T cell receptor (beta chain) was captured in a study of Ad26.COV2.S vaccination and SARS-CoV-2 variants. Findings and limits, study-wide: Vaccinees and placebo recipients showed similar non-spike TCR breadth. It was reported that spike-specific CD8+ and CD4+ T cell responses were substantially broad after vaccination.

The trim removed 5 bases at V and 3 bases at J, leaving 9 bases unmatched. CDR1 SEHNR and CDR2 FQNEAQ come from the germline V gene (reference sequence). CDR3 length: 15 amino acids. Documented treatment: about 20 received Ad26.COV2.S at low or high dose, single or two shots; 5 received placebo; per-sample allocation not given. Specimens were obtained on day 63 following the first vaccine or placebo injection. At a Boston site, the person donating was an adult of 18-55 years. An Ad26 vector was used to express Wuhan-strain SARS-CoV-2 spike as the vaccine. With regard to this clone: As yet, its antigen is unknown.

Generated by immunoSEQ multiplex PCR, the TCRdb table keeps only in-frame clones and is missing some. The sample carries roughly 300,000 clones, around 88% recorded once. The sequence was collected from a person between 18 and 60 years old who received the Ad26.COV2.S COVID-19 vaccine or a placebo. The sequenced sample was peripheral blood, obtained in a trial of Ad26.COV2.S vaccine versus placebo. V is TRBV7-9 and J is TRBJ2-7, with TRBD1 matching over 8 bases. CDR3 loop: CASSLPRTGNYEQYF. The CDR3 DNA sequence: TGTGCCAGCAGCCTCCCCCGGACAGGGAACTACGAGCAGTACTTC.